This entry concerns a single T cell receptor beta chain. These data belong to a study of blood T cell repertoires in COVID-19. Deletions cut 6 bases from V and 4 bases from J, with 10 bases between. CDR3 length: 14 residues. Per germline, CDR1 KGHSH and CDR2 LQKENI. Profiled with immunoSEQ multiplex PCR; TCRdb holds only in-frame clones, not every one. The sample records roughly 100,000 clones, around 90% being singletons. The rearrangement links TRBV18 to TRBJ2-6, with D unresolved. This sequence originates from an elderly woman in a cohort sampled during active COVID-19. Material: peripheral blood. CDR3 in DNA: TGTGCCAGCTCCGCCAGCGCAGGGGCCAACGTCCTGACTTTC. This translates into CASSASAGANVLTF. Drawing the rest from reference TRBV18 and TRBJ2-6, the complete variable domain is NAGVMQNPRHLVRRRGQEARLRCSPMKGHSHVYWYRQLPEEGLKFMVYLQKENIIDESGMPKERFSAEFPKEGPSILRIQQVVRGDSAAYFCASSASAGANVLTFGAGSRLTVL.